What follows describes a single TCR beta chain. The target antigen is unknown. This entry is derived from a study of T cell responses to AZD1222 COVID-19 vaccine. Study-wide results and caveats: Seropositivity was recorded at baseline in only 6 or 7 AZD1222 recipients. CD4 TCRs covered the whole spike, strongest at regions 160-218 and 743-854. There were repertoire samples only from the period after the peak T cell response.

The CDR3 is 13 residues long. J gave up 5 bases and V 4 bases, and 7 bases lay outside the gene matches. Germline V gene sequence: CDR1 SQVTM, CDR2 ANQGSEA. Using immunoSEQ multiplex PCR, the repertoire was profiled, and TCRdb retains in-frame clones only, with some absent. The sample shows over 100,000 clones, approximately 90% of them seen only once. Both about-4-week and about-12-week second-dose recipients were combined. This sequence originates from an adult who received the AZD1222 COVID-19 vaccine. Material: peripheral blood, obtained 28 days after the second AZD1222 dose. V and J are TRBV29-1 and TRBJ1-1; 7 nucleotides agree with TRBD1. In DNA form, the CDR3 reads TGCAGCGTTGTAGGGGGCTGGGGAACTGAAGCTTTCTTT. This gives the protein CSVVGGWGTEAFF.